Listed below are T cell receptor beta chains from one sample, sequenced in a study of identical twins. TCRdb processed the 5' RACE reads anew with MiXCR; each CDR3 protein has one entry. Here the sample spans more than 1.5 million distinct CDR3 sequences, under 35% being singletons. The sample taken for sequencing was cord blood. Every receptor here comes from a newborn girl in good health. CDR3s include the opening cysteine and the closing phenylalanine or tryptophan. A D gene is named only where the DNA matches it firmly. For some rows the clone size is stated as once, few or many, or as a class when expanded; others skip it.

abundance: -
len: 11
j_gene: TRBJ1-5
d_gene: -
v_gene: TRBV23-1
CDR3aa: CASTLRTPEHF
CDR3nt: TGCGCCAGCACCCTTCGGACACCCGAGCATTTT

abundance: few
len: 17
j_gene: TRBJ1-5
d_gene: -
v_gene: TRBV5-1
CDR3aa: CASSLGPKSDSNQPQHF
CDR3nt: TGCGCCAGCAGCTTGGGACCTAAGTCCGATAGCAATCAGCCCCAGCATTTT

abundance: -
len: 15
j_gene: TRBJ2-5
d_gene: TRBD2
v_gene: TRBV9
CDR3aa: CASSRTGGIQETQYF
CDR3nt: TGTGCCAGCAGTCGAACCGGGGGGATCCAAGAGACCCAGTACTTC

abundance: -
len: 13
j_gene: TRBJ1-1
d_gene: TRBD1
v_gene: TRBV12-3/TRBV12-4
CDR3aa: CASSPDRGYEAFF
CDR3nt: TGTGCCAGCAGTCCCGACAGGGGCTATGAAGCTTTCTTT

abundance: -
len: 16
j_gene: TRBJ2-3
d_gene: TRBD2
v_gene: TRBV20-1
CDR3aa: CSPSLWASGKADTQYF
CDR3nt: TGCAGTCCAAGTCTTTGGGCTAGCGGGAAGGCAGATACGCAGTATTTT

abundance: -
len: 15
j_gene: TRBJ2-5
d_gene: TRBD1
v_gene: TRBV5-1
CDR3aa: CASSLDRGLKETQYF
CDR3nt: TGCGCCAGCAGCTTGGACAGGGGGCTTAAAGAGACCCAGTACTTC

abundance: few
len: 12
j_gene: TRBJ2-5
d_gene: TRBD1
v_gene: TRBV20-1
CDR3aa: CSASDRVETQYF
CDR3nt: TGCAGTGCTAGTGACAGGGTCGAGACCCAGTACTTC

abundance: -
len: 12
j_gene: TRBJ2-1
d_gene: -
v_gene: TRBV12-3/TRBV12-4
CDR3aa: CASSLYRSEQFF
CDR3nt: TGTGCCAGCAGTTTATACCGTTCAGAGCAGTTCTTC

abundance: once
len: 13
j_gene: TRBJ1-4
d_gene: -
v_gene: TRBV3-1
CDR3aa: CAGGGLGGEKLFF
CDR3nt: TGTGCCGGCGGGGGACTGGGGGGTGAAAAACTGTTTTTT

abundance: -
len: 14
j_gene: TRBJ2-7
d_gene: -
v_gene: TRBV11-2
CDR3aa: CASSLARMYYEQYF
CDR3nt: TGTGCCAGCAGCTTAGCCAGGATGTACTACGAGCAGTACTTC

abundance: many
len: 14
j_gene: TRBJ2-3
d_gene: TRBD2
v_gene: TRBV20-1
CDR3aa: CSARGGRWTDTQYF
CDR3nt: TGCAGTGCTAGAGGCGGGAGATGGACAGATACGCAGTATTTT

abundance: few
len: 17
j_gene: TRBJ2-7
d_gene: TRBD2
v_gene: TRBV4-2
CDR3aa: CASSPPGLAGSSYEQYF
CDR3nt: TGTGCCAGCAGCCCTCCGGGACTAGCGGGCAGCTCCTACGAGCAGTACTTC

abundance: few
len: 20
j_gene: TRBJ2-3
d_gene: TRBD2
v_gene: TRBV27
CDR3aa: CASSLYPILKRTSGTDTQYF
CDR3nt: TGTGCCAGCAGTTTATACCCAATTCTGAAGAGGACTAGCGGCACAGATACGCAGTATTTT

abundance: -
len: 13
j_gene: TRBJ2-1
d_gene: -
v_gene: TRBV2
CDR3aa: CASTGDLNSEQFF
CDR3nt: TGTGCCAGCACCGGGGACCTTAACAGTGAGCAGTTCTTC

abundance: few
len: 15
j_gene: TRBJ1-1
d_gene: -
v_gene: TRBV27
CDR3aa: CASSLAGLMNTEAFF
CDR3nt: TGTGCCAGCAGTTTAGCAGGCCTAATGAACACTGAAGCTTTCTTT

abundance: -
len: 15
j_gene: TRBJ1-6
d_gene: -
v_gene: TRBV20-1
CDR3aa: CSAIRVSSYNSPLHF
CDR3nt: TGCAGTGCGATACGTGTTAGCTCCTATAATTCACCCCTCCACTTT

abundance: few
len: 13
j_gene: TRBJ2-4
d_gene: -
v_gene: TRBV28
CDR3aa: CASLDYNKNIQYF
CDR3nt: TGTGCCAGCTTAGACTATAACAAAAACATTCAGTACTTC

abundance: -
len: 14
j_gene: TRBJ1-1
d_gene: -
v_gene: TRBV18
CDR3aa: CASSPLGENTEAFF
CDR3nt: TGTGCCAGCTCACCACTGGGGGAGAACACTGAAGCTTTCTTT

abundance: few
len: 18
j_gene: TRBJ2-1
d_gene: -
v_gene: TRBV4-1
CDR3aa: CASSQGEGGGVTYNEQFF
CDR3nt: TGCGCCAGCAGCCAAGGGGAAGGGGGTGGGGTTACCTACAATGAGCAGTTCTTC

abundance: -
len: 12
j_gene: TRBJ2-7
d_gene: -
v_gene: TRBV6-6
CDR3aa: CATSPLSYEQYF
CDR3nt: TGTGCCACCTCTCCACTCTCCTACGAGCAGTACTTC

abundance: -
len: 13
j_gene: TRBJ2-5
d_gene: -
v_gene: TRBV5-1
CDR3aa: CASRSTREETQYF
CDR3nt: TGCGCCAGCAGGTCGACTAGAGAAGAGACCCAGTACTTC

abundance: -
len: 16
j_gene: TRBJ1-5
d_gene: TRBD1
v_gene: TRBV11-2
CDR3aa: CASSLNGRGRNQPQHF
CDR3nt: TGTGCCAGCAGCTTAAATGGCAGGGGGAGAAATCAGCCCCAGCATTTT

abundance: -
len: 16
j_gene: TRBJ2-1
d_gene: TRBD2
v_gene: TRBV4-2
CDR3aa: CASSSREGLAYNEQFF
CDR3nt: TGTGCCAGCAGTAGTCGGGAGGGACTAGCGTACAATGAGCAGTTCTTC

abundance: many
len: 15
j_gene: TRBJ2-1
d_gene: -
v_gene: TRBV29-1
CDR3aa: CSVEDRGLLYNEQFF
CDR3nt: TGCAGCGTTGAAGATCGAGGGCTCCTATACAATGAGCAGTTCTTC

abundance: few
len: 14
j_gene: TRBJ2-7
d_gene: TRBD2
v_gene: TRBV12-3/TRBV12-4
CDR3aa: CASSLREGHREQYF
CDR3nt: TGTGCCAGCAGTTTACGGGAGGGCCATCGGGAGCAGTACTTC

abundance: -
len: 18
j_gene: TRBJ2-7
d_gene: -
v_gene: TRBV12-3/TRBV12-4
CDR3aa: CASSLNVGGPPVYNEQYF
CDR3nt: TGTGCCAGCAGTTTGAACGTCGGAGGACCCCCCGTGTACAATGAGCAGTACTTC

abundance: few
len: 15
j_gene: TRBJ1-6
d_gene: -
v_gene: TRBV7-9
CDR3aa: CASTAQDRPNSPLHF
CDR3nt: TGTGCCAGCACCGCCCAGGACAGACCTAATTCACCCCTCCACTTT